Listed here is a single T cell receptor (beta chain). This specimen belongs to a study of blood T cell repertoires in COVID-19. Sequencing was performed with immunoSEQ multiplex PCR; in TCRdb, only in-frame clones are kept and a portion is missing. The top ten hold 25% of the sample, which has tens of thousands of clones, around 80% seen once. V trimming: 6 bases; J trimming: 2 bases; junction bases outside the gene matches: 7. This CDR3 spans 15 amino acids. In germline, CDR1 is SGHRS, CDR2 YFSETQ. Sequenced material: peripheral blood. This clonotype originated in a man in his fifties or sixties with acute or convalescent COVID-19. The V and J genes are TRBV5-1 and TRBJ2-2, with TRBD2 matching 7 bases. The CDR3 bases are TGCGCCAGCACCCTTCAAGCGGGAAACACCGGGGAGCTGTTTTTT. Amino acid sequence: CASTLQAGNTGELFF.